Sequencing of this TCR beta chain was carried out in a study of blood T cell repertoires in COVID-19. Study context: Samples of COVID-19 (acute and convalescent) were obtained from the United States, Italy and Spain.

The CDR3 loop spans 16 amino acids. CDR1 is ENHRY, CDR2 SYGVKD, per germline. Trimming removed 4 bases from V and 8 bases from J; junction bases left unmatched: 16. Sequencing used immunoSEQ multiplex PCR; TCRdb keeps in-frame clones, though not all of them. The table has around 90,000 clones, 85% seen once. The chain employs TRBV10-3 and TRBJ1-2, with TRBD1 matching over 7 bases. The receptor was isolated from a woman in her 70s with active or convalescent COVID-19. Material: peripheral blood. The CDR3 loop reads CAISGDQTGLAGGYTF. CDR3 coding DNA: TGTGCCATCAGTGGGGACCAGACAGGGCTGGCGGGAGGCTACACCTTC.